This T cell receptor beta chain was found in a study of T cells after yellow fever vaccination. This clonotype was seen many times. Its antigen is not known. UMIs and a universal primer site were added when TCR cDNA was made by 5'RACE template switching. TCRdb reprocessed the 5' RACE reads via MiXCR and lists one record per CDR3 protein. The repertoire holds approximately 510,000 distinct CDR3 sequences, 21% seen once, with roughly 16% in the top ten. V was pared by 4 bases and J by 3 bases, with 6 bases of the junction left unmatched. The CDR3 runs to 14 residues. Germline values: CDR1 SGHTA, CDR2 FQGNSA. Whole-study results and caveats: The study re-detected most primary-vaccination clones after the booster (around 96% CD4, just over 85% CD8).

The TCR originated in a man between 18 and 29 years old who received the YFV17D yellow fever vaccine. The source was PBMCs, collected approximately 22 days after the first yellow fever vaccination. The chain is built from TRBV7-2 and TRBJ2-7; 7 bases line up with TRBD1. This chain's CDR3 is CASSSGTDYYEQYF. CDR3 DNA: TGTGCCAGCAGCTCCGGGACAGATTACTACGAGCAGTACTTC.